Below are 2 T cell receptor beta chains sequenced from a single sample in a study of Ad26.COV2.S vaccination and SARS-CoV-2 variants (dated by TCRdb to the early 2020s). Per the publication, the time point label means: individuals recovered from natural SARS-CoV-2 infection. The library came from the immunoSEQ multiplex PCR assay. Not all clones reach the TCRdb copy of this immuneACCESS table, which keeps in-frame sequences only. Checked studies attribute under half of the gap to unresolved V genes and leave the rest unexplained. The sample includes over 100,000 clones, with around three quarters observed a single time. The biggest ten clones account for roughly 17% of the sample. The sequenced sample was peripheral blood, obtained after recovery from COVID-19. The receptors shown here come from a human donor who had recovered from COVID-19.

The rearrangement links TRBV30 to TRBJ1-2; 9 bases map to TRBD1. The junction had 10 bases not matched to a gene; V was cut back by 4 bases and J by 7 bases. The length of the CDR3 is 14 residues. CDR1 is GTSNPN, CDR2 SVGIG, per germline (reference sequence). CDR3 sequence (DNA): TGTGCCTGGATGACGGGACAGGGTGTAGGTGGCTACACCTTC. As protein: CAWMTGQGVGGYTF.

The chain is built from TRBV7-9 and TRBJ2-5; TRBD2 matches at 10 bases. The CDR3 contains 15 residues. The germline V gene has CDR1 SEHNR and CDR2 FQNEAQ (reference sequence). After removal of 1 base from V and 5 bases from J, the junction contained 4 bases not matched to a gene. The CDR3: CASSLGAGGPETQYF. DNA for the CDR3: TGTGCCAGCAGCTTAGGAGCGGGGGGGCCGGAGACCCAGTACTTC. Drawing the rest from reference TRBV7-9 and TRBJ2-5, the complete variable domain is DTGVSQNPRHKITKRGQNVTFRCDPISEHNRLYWYRQTLGQGPEFLTYFQNEAQLEKSRLLSDRFSAERPKGSFSTLEIQRTEQGDSAMYLCASSLGAGGPETQYFGPGTRLLVL.